This T cell receptor beta chain was sequenced for a study of shared clonotypes between healthy human individuals (TCRdb year 2020). Turning to the overall study: A few men and two women, aged 18 to 49 years, made up the cohort. To estimate repertoire size and how much clonotypes are shared between individuals, the study performed deep sequencing of blood TCR repertoires from a few healthy adults. Libraries were prepared and TCR repertoires were sequenced by different laboratories using diverse techniques, in order to increase sequencing depth and limit assay-specific biases. For each donor, three plates each were used for CD4 naive and CD4 memory, two plates were used for CD8 naive, and one plate was used for CD8 memory. Leukapheresis yielded between about 0.85 and 10 billion PBMCs per donor.

Donors were healthy HIV-negative adults with no recently reported acute infections or vaccinations. Every donor was a Caucasian adult living in Nashville, Tennessee, USA. CD4+ T cells were enriched by magnetic negative selection; naive cells were then positively selected on CD45RA, and the negative fraction formed the memory subset. After blood collection by leukapheresis, PBMCs were isolated using Ficoll-Histopaque density gradient centrifugation and then cryopreserved in the vapor phase of liquid nitrogen. Analytical flow cytometry was used to check the purity and quantity of each magnetically sorted T cell population. Each sorted fraction had its genomic DNA isolated and then quantified by UV absorbance on a Nanodrop 2000c. Using the deep immunoSEQ assay, TCR CDR3 regions were amplified from genomic DNA by multiplex PCR. Extracted genomic DNA from each cell subset was distributed evenly across all wells of several immunoSEQ 96-well plates, and each plate was treated as a replicate. Each replicate PCR for sorted subsets received 150 to 250 ng genomic DNA, equal to tens of thousands of T cell genomes. Purified libraries were measured with a Qubit 3.0 fluorometer, size-checked on a Bioanalyzer 2100, and measured again with the KAPA Library Quantification kit. Every immunoSEQ 96-well plate was sequenced on a separate single-read 150-cycle Illumina NextSeq 550 flow cell. In the original analysis: Because the immunoSEQ output included only junctional sequences and no quality scores, the filtering could not be the same as the filtering used for full-length reads. To assign V/J genes and CDR3, sequences were annotated against IMGT germline references using PyIR, a Python wrapper for IgBLAST v1.9. Reads were removed for weak V/J assignments (E-value above 1e-6), missing CDR3, stop codons, out-of-frame junctions, or ambiguous translated residues. A V3J clonotype was defined by an identical inferred V gene, J gene, and CDR3 amino acid sequence. The percentage overlap between two repertoires was calculated by dividing the number of shared unique clonotypes by the size of the smaller repertoire. RTK rarefaction, the Chao1 estimator, and Recon v2.1 estimates of unobserved clonotypes were used to assess repertoire richness. Generation probabilities were computed with OLGA for all TCRbeta clonotypes obtained by the gDNA method from four donors. TCRdb stores this immuneACCESS table with in-frame sequences only. Part of the clones is absent; in the studies checked, under half of the shortfall reflects unresolved V genes, and no reason is known for the rest. V and J calls and clone size are as listed in that table; D and trimming were resolved from the DNA. Recorded for this sample are roughly 1 million clones; 70% to 80% of them occurred a single time. Under 0.65% of the sample goes to the ten largest clones.

Worth noting for this clone: No cognate antigen has been identified for it. This clone may be a read error of a much larger clone one base away.

On the study overall, not on this receptor specifically: The genetic and exposure-history diversity represented was limited by the small number of donors. Larger estimated clonotype richness was generally found for naive subsets than for memory subsets. Clonotypes shared by all four sorted-subset donors showed higher generation probabilities than non-shared clonotypes. About 4.5% of naive CD4, around 3.6% of naive CD8, 2.3% of memory CD4, and over 0.35% of memory CD8 clonotypes were shared across a few donors. Sampling was restricted to blood, and TCR repertoires in tissues likely differ from the TCR repertoires found in blood. Even with the large sequencing depth, rarefaction of the sorted-subset datasets indicated that sequencing was incomplete. Based on pairwise subsampling, the degree of clonotype sharing among donors was expected to be affected by sequencing depth.

The TCR comes from a young man in good health. Some clones in this sample may be carry-over from other donors' samples. The specimen sequenced was memory CD4+ T cells from PBMCs. Sample cell subset or site, as interpreted from the label and publication: CD45RA-negative fraction.

The DNA is TGTGCCAGCAGCGCCTCAGGGAGCTCTGGGGCCAACGTCCTGACTTTC. Its product reads: CASSASGSSGANVLTF. The V gene is TRBV7-6 and the J gene is TRBJ2-6; the D segment might be TRBD1 or TRBD2, since each matches 5 bases. The CDR1 and CDR2 encoded by the germline V gene are SGHVS and FNYEAQ. The CDR3 contains 16 residues, cysteine and phenylalanine counted. Only CDR3 DNA is held: 48 bases, read in frame from base 1. Trimming at the junction amounts to 5 bases on V and 0 bases on J, and the germline ends lie 11 bases apart.